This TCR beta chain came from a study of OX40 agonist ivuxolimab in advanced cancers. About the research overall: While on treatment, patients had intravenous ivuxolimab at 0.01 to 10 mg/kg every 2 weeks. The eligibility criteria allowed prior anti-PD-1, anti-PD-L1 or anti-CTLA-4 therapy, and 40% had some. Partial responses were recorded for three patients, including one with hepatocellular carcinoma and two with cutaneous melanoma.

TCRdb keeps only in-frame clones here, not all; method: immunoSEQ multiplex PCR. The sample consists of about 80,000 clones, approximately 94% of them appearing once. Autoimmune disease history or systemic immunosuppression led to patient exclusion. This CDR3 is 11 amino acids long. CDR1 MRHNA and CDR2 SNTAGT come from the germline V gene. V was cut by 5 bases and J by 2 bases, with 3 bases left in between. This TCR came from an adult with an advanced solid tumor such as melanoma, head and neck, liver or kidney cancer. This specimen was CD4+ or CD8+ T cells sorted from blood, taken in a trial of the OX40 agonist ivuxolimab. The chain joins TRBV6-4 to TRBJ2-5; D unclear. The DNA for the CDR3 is TGTGCCAGCAGTCAGCAAGAGACCCAGTACTTC. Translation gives CASSQQETQYF.